Following are 24 T cell receptor beta chains from one sample sequenced in a study of blood T cell repertoires in COVID-19. Data came from immunoSEQ multiplex PCR; TCRdb stores just in-frame clones and leaves some out. The sample has about 210,000 clones; roughly four fifths are singletons. The sample taken for sequencing was peripheral blood. The receptors here all came from a woman between 50 and 59 years old with active or convalescent COVID-19.

This clone has a single count. This chain uses TRBV11-2 with TRBJ1-1; the match to TRBD1 covers 9 bases. V was pared by 2 bases and J by 4 bases, with 8 bases of the junction left unmatched. Germline assignment: CDR1 SGHAT and CDR2 FQNNGV. The CDR3 is made up of 16 amino acids. The CDR3 DNA reads TGTGCCAGCAGCTTAACAGGGGGCGAGTGGGTCACTGAAGCTTTCTTT. Translation gives CASSLTGGEWVTEAFF. Full variable domain (missing parts from reference TRBV11-2 and TRBJ1-1): EAGVAQSPRYKIIEKRQSVAFWCNPISGHATLYWYQQILGQGPKLLIQFQNNGVVDDSQLPKDRFSAERLKGVDSTLKIQPAKLEDSAVYLCASSLTGGEWVTEAFFGQGTRLTVV.

The rearrangement uses TRBV6-5 and TRBJ1-5; D remains unclear. This CDR3 has 15 amino acids. The ends were cut back, 8 bases at V and 1 base at J, with 15 bases in the middle. Per germline, CDR1 MNHEY and CDR2 SVGAGI. The CDR3 spells CASGQEGGSNQPQHF. The CDR3 DNA is TGTGCCAGCGGCCAGGAAGGCGGGAGCAATCAGCCCCAGCATTTT.

This chain connects TRBV2 to TRBJ2-7; D is unresolved. CDR1 is SNHLY and CDR2 is FYNNEI in the germline V gene. The CDR3 contains 11 residues. V shed 8 bases and J shed 3 bases, with 8 bases lying between them. The DNA for the CDR3 is TGTGCCAGCCTGCTAGGCTACGAGCAGTACTTC. Translation: CASLLGYEQYF.

The chain recombines TRBV29-1 with TRBJ2-5; 9 bases are shared with TRBD1. V was clipped by 6 bases and J by 0 bases; unmatched bases: 11. CDR3 length equals 16 residues. CDR1 is SQVTM and CDR2 is ANQGSEA in the germline V gene. CDR3 nucleotides: TGCAGCGTCTCAAGACGACGGACAGGGGACCAAGAGACCCAGTACTTC. This gives the protein CSVSRRRTGDQETQYF.

J is TRBJ1-5 and V is TRBV29-1; a possible D gene is TRBD1 (6 bases). Per the germline V gene, CDR1 is SQVTM and CDR2 is ANQGSEA. V lost 4 bases and J lost 2, with 6 bases in between. This CDR3 is 12 amino acids long. DNA for the CDR3: TGCAGCGTTGGACAGGGCAATCAGCCCCAGCATTTT. Translated, it gives CSVGQGNQPQHF.

This clone was found a few times. The chain has TRBV11-3 and TRBJ1-1; 7 bases map to TRBD1. V lost 5 bases, J lost 6 bases, and 3 bases stayed unmatched. There are 12 residues in the CDR3. The germline V gene has CDR1 SGHNT and CDR2 YENEEA. CDR3 region: CASSAGTAEAFF. The CDR3 DNA sequence: TGTGCCAGCAGCGCCGGGACAGCTGAAGCTTTCTTT. The complete variable domain, with remaining parts taken from reference TRBV11-3 and TRBJ1-1, reads EAGVVQSPRYKIIEKKQPVAFWCNPISGHNTLYWYLQNLGQGPELLIRYENEEAVDDSQLPKDRFSAERLKGVDSTLKIQPAELGDSAVYLCASSAGTAEAFFGQGTRLTVV.

The V gene is TRBV13, the J gene TRBJ1-4, with 7 positions matching TRBD1. Germline V gene data show CDR1 as PRHDT and CDR2 as FYEKMQ (reference sequence). Trimming took 0 bases from V and 7 from J; bases not matched to a gene: 5. This CDR3 is built from 15 residues. CDR3 bases: TGTGCCAGCAGCTTAGGTGGGACAGAGAGTGAAAAACTGTTTTTT. Protein product: CASSLGGTESEKLFF. Full variable domain (outside the CDR3, taken from reference TRBV13 and TRBJ1-4): AAGVIQSPRHLIKEKRETATLKCYPIPRHDTVYWYQQGPGQDPQFLISFYEKMQSDKGSIPDRFSAQQFSDYHSELNMSSLELGDSALYFCASSLGGTESEKLFFGSGTQLSVL.

A few counts support this clone. The chain couples TRBV5-6 to TRBJ1-5, with 10 positions matching TRBD1. V lost 4 bases, J lost 0 bases, and 1 base stayed unmatched. CDR1 is SGHDT and CDR2 is YYEEEE in the germline V gene. CDR3 length equals 15 residues. CDR3 residues: CASSGTGVSNQPQHF. In DNA form, the CDR3 reads TGTGCCAGCAGCGGGACAGGGGTTAGCAATCAGCCCCAGCATTTT.

DNA for the CDR3: TGTGCCAGCAGTGAATTTACAGGGATGAACACTGAAGCTTTCTTT. Protein sequence: CASSEFTGMNTEAFF. The V and J genes are TRBV6-1 and TRBJ1-1; D might be TRBD1 (6 bases). CDR1 and CDR2 from the germline V gene are MNHNS and SASEGT. This CDR3 spans 15 amino acids. V shed 2 bases and J shed 0 bases, with 10 bases lying between them.

The chain combines TRBV25-1 with TRBJ2-7; 9 nucleotides match TRBD2. This CDR3 is 15 amino acids long. J lost 2 bases, V lost 4 bases, and 6 bases had no gene match. Germline V lookup: CDR1 MGHDK, CDR2 SYGVNS. CDR3 sequence reads: CASSGAGGTTYEQYF. CDR3 nucleotides: TGTGCCAGCAGTGGGGCGGGAGGGACGACCTACGAGCAGTACTTC.

The chain links TRBV13 to TRBJ2-1; D unclear. Germline CDR1 PRHDT, CDR2 FYEKMQ (reference sequence). The V end was cut by 5 bases, the J end by 0 bases, with 8 bases between. The CDR3 is 14 amino acids. This CDR3 is CASSPRSSYNEQFF. In DNA form, the CDR3 reads TGTGCCAGCAGCCCCCGGAGCTCCTACAATGAGCAGTTCTTC.

The rearrangement joins TRBV7-9 to TRBJ1-4; 9 bases line up with TRBD1. The junction had 2 bases not matched to a gene; V was cut back by 4 bases and J by 2 bases. Germline CDR1 SEHNR, CDR2 FQNEAQ (reference sequence). The CDR3 consists of 15 residues. This CDR3 reads CASSSQGATNEKLFF. In DNA form, the CDR3 reads TGTGCCAGCAGCTCACAGGGGGCGACTAATGAAAAACTGTTTTTT.

The chain recombines TRBV12-5 with TRBJ1-3; TRBD1 matches at 9 bases. Per germline, CDR1 LGHNT and CDR2 FRNRAP. Trimming took 5 bases from V and 2 from J; bases not matched to a gene: 4. The length of the CDR3 is 15 residues. CDR3 DNA: TGTGCTAGTGGTCCTGGGACAGGGACTGGAAACACCATATATTTT. Amino acids: CASGPGTGTGNTIYF.

This clone was seen just once. The chain links TRBV11-2 to TRBJ1-4, with 8 bases matching TRBD1. Per the germline V gene, CDR1 is SGHAT and CDR2 is FQNNGV. V gave up 8 bases and J gave up 7 bases; unmatched junction bases: 6. The CDR3 consists of 13 residues. CDR3 DNA sequence: TGTGCCAGCCCACGGACAGGGTGTGAAAAACTGTTTTTT. Residues: CASPRTGCEKLFF.

A word on this clone: The same CDR3 also results from other DNA sequences found in this sample. The chain combines TRBV5-1 with TRBJ2-1; no reliable D call. The V gene lost 1 base and the J gene lost 6 bases, with 5 bases spanning the gap. CDR3 length: 12 residues. The germline V gene has CDR1 SGHRS and CDR2 YFSETQ. CDR3 in DNA: TGCGCCAGCAGCTTGCCTTCCAATGAGCAGTTCTTC. This sequence encodes CASSLPSNEQFF.

This clone was detected once. The chain recombines TRBV7-2 with TRBJ1-1; TRBD1 agrees at 7 bases. From germline, CDR1 is SGHTA and CDR2 FQGNSA. V gave up 1 base and J gave up 4 bases; unmatched junction bases: 9. This CDR3 has 16 amino acids. CDR3 sequence: CASSLESGRGSTEAFF. Written as DNA, the CDR3 is TGTGCCAGCAGCTTAGAGAGCGGCAGGGGGAGCACTGAAGCTTTCTTT.

The chain combines TRBV28 with TRBJ1-1, with 8 bases lining up with TRBD1. CDR3 size: 14 residues. V trimming: 8 bases; J trimming: 8 bases; junction bases outside the gene matches: 13. Germline assignment: CDR1 MDHEN and CDR2 SYDVKM. Written as DNA, the CDR3 is TGTGCCAGCGGGGGGGACAGGAATATTAAAGAAGCTTTCTTT. It encodes CASGGDRNIKEAFF.

This rearrangement joins TRBV12-5 to TRBJ2-2, with TRBD1 matching 9 bases. The CDR3 covers 14 residues. CDR1 and CDR2 (germline): LGHNT, FRNRAP. V was clipped by 6 bases and J by 5 bases; unmatched bases: 4. CDR3 sequence (DNA): TGTGCTAGTGGACCGGGACAGGGTACCGGGGAGCTGTTTTTT. Translated: CASGPGQGTGELFF.

The chain couples TRBV11-2 to TRBJ1-2, with a possible D match to TRBD1 (5 bases). The CDR3 is made up of 13 amino acids. Trimming stripped 2 bases from V and 8 bases from J, with 12 bases between. CDR1 is SGHAT, CDR2 FQNNGV, per germline. The CDR3 here is CASSLRAGLGYTF. CDR3 DNA sequence: TGTGCCAGCAGCTTAAGGGCAGGGCTCGGCTACACCTTC.

The genes are TRBV28 and TRBJ2-3; 13 bases are shared with TRBD2. Germline CDR1 MDHEN, CDR2 SYDVKM. CDR3 length: 15 residues. Trimming removed 5 bases from V and 10 bases from J; junction bases left unmatched: 9. The CDR3 DNA follows: TGTGCCAGCAGTCTCCCCGGGACTAGCGGGGCCGCGCAGTATTTT. This codes for CASSLPGTSGAAQYF.

CDR3 in amino acids: CASSFGQGAEQYF. The CDR3 nucleotides read TGCGCCAGCAGCTTCGGACAGGGGGCCGAGCAGTACTTC. The rearrangement links TRBV5-1 to TRBJ2-7, with 11 bases lining up with TRBD1. There are 13 residues in the CDR3. After removal of 2 bases from V and 6 bases from J, the junction contained 1 base not matched to a gene. Per germline, CDR1 SGHRS and CDR2 YFSETQ.

The chain links TRBV21-1 to TRBJ2-5; the DNA was not compared with TRBD2, the D call given in the table. TRBV21-1 is a known pseudogene. This CDR3 has 17 residues. Here the CDR3 DNA reads TGTGCCAGCAGCAAGCGAGAGGGCCCAGCAGGACAAGAGACCCAGTACTTC. This codes for CASSKREGPAGQETQYF.

The chain employs TRBV6-5 and TRBJ1-5; D is undetermined. The CDR3 has 13 amino acids. Trimming took 5 bases from V and 7 from J, leaving 12 bases between them. Germline V gives CDR1 MNHEY, CDR2 SVGAGI. DNA for the CDR3: TGTGCCAGCAGTCCAGCGCCGAGGCAGCCCCAGCATTTT. This encodes CASSPAPRQPQHF.

The chain joins TRBV28 to TRBJ1-5; D may be TRBD1 (5 bases). Germline V lookup: CDR1 MDHEN, CDR2 SYDVKM. The V and J ends lost 3 bases and 0 bases respectively, with 9 bases between them. The CDR3 loop spans 15 amino acids. The CDR3 bases are TGTGCCAGCAGTTTCGGAGGGGATAGCAATCAGCCCCAGCATTTT. As protein: CASSFGGDSNQPQHF.